The source of this T cell receptor beta chain is a study of regulatory T cells in long-lasting Graves disease. On the study more broadly: Newly diagnosed Graves' patients had taken antithyroid drugs under 3 months.

TCR beta libraries were built with iRepertoire HTBI primers and Arm-PCR of CDR3 regions. TCRdb fed the multiplex PCR reads into MiXCR, producing one record per CDR3 protein. The sample includes approximately 470,000 distinct CDR3 sequences, about 16% of them seen just once. The CDR3 length is 13 residues. Germline CDR1 SGHRS, CDR2 YFSETQ. The ends were cut back, 3 bases at V and 6 bases at J, with 12 bases in the middle. This clonotype was picked up a small number of times. Its antigen is unidentified. Time point given: newly diagnosed GD, antithyroid drugs for less than 3 months. The authors made the TCR library using RNA they extracted from PBMCs. Overall study results and limits: TRBV28, TRBJ1-2 and TRBJ2-5 emerged as the favored segments in persistent disease. Persistent Graves' patients had lower TCR diversity than newly diagnosed ones.

A further study also used this sample, focusing on T cells in Graves' hyperthyroidism and ophthalmopathy.

The chain links TRBV5-1 to TRBJ1-2, with a possible D match to TRBD1 (5 bases). This receptor was obtained from a man aged 35 to 55 with Graves disease. Here the sequenced sample was peripheral blood mononuclear cells (PBMCs), taken at new diagnosis, from a patient treated with antithyroid drugs. CDR3 in DNA: TGCGCCAGCAGCTCGGACATGGGGAATGGCTACACCTTC. Encoded protein: CASSSDMGNGYTF. Complete variable domain (other parts from reference TRBV5-1 and TRBJ1-2): KAGVTQTPRYLIKTRGQQVTLSCSPISGHRSVSWYQQTPGQGLQFLFEYFSETQRNKGNFPGRFSGRQFSNSRSEMNVSTLELGDSALYLCASSSDMGNGYTFGSGTRLTVV.